This T cell receptor (beta chain) was captured in a study of T cells after yellow fever vaccination (dated by TCRdb to between 2017 and 2020). In terms of the full investigation: Libraries from fractions with low cell numbers were prepared with the SMART-Seq v4 Ultra Low Input RNA kit. Two healthy male donors, one aged 18 to 29 and one aged 30 to 40 years, made up the cohort. To follow T-cell clones before and after both primary and booster YFV17D yellow fever vaccination, bulk TCR alpha and beta repertoires underwent longitudinal sequencing. Blood was collected at multiple timepoints before and after primary and secondary immunization, and bulk PBMC replicates and cell subsets were isolated. The investigation overall reported the following: FACS-sorted repertoires could contain abundant contaminating clonotypes from the bulk population, so computational filtering was required. After the booster, most clones that had expanded after primary vaccination were detected again (roughly 96% of CD4 and 88% of CD8), suggesting broad maintenance of memory. A small fraction of clonotypes appeared in both the CD4 and CD8 compartments, likely as a result of convergent recombination. The secondary T-cell response was found to be weaker but faster than the primary response, with a peak reached on day 5 rather than on day 15. Because only a couple of donors were included in the study, the extent to which the findings can be generalized is limited.

This clonotype appeared many times. The clone's antigen remains unknown. No base quality values were provided; no much bigger clone lies one nucleotide off. Taken with the paper, the label for treatment or condition translates to: live attenuated yellow fever vaccine strain. PBMCs were isolated from peripheral blood using a standard Ficoll-Paque protocol. Dynabeads CD4 and CD8 positive selection kits were used to isolate CD4 and CD8 T-cell fractions. RNA was extracted with TriZol from bulk PBMCs, CD4 and CD8 fractions, and dextramer-positive and dextramer-negative fractions. TCR cDNA was made using 5'RACE template switching, a step that added a universal primer site and unique molecular identifiers. Priming of cDNA synthesis was performed from both the TCR alpha and TCR beta constant segments. Libraries were amplified in two PCR steps, with sample barcodes and sequencing adapters added in the second step. Sequencing of libraries was done on Illumina HiSeq 2500 (2x100 bp) or NovaSeq (2x150 bp). The original pipeline was this. Demultiplexing of reads and collapsing into UMI consensus sequences were performed with MIGEC, and V(D)J alignment was carried out with MiXCR. Vaccine-responding clonotypes were identified with edgeR using replicate PBMC samples, with FDR below 0.01 and a log2 fold change above 5 up to day 15 being required. Each bulk clonotype was labeled CD4 or CD8 based on which sequenced repertoire, CD4 or CD8, contained the clonotype at higher abundance. The public sequencing data were trimmed at Q25 with fastp and processed into clonotypes with MiXCR by TCRdb, which kept only in-frame beta chains. CDR3 protein sequences are deduplicated, and each keeps its most common genes and DNA. In this record, the V and J calls reflect TCRdb's handling and not the investigators' own analysis. The sample table records around 230,000 distinct CDR3 sequences; approximately 6.3% of these occur just once. Clones ranked in the top ten supply 0.85% to 1.2% of the sample.

For CDR1 and CDR2, the germline V gene (reference sequence) lists DFQATT and SNEGSKA. The CDR3 contains 14 residues, cysteine and phenylalanine counted. Only the CDR3 part of the read is kept: 42 bases, read in frame from the first base. Trimming costs V 2 bases and J 0 bases, and their ends lie 9 bases apart. The specimen comprised CD4+ T cells sorted from PBMCs, sampled on the day of the yellow fever booster vaccination. The V gene is TRBV20-1 and the J gene is TRBJ2-3; the D gene remains uncertain. The receptor was derived from a man aged 25 to 45 who received the YFV17D yellow fever vaccine. The DNA sequence is as follows: TGCAGTGCTAGAAAGGACCCTAGCACAGATACGCAGTATTTT. This yields the protein CSARKDPSTDTQYF.